This entry lists 24 T cell receptor beta chains sequenced from one sample in a study of blood T cell repertoires in COVID-19. Here immunoSEQ multiplex PCR was the method, and the copy in TCRdb shows in-frame clones only, minus some. This table holds around 150,000 clones, around 88% found once. Sequencing was done on a sample of peripheral blood. These receptors were taken from a human donor in a cohort sampled during active COVID-19.

The gene calls are TRBV7-6 and TRBJ1-2, with TRBD1 matching 7 bases. The V gene end was trimmed by 5 bases and the J gene end by 0 bases; junction bases not matched to a gene: 6. The CDR3 is made up of 15 amino acids. Looked up from germline, CDR1 is SGHVS and CDR2 is FNYEAQ. The CDR3 bases are TGTGCCAGCAGCACCCGACAGGGTGCTAACTATGGCTACACCTTC. Protein: CASSTRQGANYGYTF. Full variable domain (outside the CDR3, taken from reference TRBV7-6 and TRBJ1-2): GAGVSQSPRYKVTKRGQDVALRCDPISGHVSLYWYRQALGQGPEFLTYFNYEAQQDKSGLPNDRFSAERPEGSISTLTIQRTEQRDSAMYRCASSTRQGANYGYTFGSGTRLTVV.

This rearrangement joins TRBV27 to TRBJ2-7; 11 bases are a match to TRBD2. V was clipped by 6 bases and J by 8 bases; unmatched bases: 6. The germline CDR1 and CDR2 sequences are MNHEY and SMNVEV (reference sequence). CDR3 size: 13 residues. CDR3 protein: CASSPGTSGKQYF. CDR3 DNA: TGTGCCAGCAGCCCTGGGACTAGCGGTAAGCAGTACTTC.

This sequence joins TRBV5-1 and TRBJ2-3, with 13 bases identical to TRBD2. With V trimmed by 3 bases and J by 3 bases, 4 bases remained unmatched. Looked up from germline, CDR1 is SGHRS and CDR2 is YFSETQ. This CDR3 has 16 amino acids. The CDR3 sequence is CASSSRLAGGTDTQYF. The CDR3 DNA reads as TGCGCCAGCAGCTCTAGACTAGCGGGGGGAACAGATACGCAGTATTTT. Full variable domain (remainder filled in from reference TRBV5-1 and TRBJ2-3): KAGVTQTPRYLIKTRGQQVTLSCSPISGHRSVSWYQQTPGQGLQFLFEYFSETQRNKGNFPGRFSGRQFSNSRSEMNVSTLELGDSALYLCASSSRLAGGTDTQYFGPGTRLTVL.

The V gene is TRBV5-1, the J gene TRBJ2-7; 8 nucleotides match TRBD2. The V and J ends lost 0 bases and 0 bases, in that order; junction bases with no gene match: 5. Germline CDR1 SGHRS, CDR2 YFSETQ. This CDR3 is 16 amino acids long. Here the CDR3 DNA reads TGCGCCAGCAGCTTGGGCCAGCGGGGGAGCTCCTACGAGCAGTACTTC. Its translation is CASSLGQRGSSYEQYF.

The rearrangement links TRBV6-6 to TRBJ1-2; TRBD1 aligns across 7 bases. The V gene's germline CDR1 is MNHNY and CDR2 SVGAGI (reference sequence). The CDR3 consists of 14 residues. With V trimmed by 4 bases and J by 0 bases, 2 bases remained unmatched. The CDR3 protein is CASSLTGSNYGYTF. The CDR3 DNA is TGTGCCAGCAGTTTGACAGGGTCTAACTATGGCTACACCTTC.

This clone has only one observation. The sample contains more than one DNA sequence encoding this CDR3. The chain recombines TRBV7-8 with TRBJ2-1; 7 nucleotides align to TRBD2. V trimming: 0 bases; J trimming: 7 bases; junction bases outside the gene matches: 3. CDR3 length: 14 amino acids. Germline lookup yields CDR1 SGHVS and CDR2 FQNEAQ. For the CDR3, the DNA is TGTGCCAGCAGCTTAGCGGGGGGGGGAAATGAGCAGTTCTTC. This translates into CASSLAGGGNEQFF.

V and J are TRBV4-1 and TRBJ2-7, with TRBD2 identical over 11 bases. The CDR3 contains 16 residues. Germline V gene sequence: CDR1 MGHRA, CDR2 YSYEKL. After removal of 0 bases from V and 4 bases from J, the junction contained 5 bases not matched to a gene. Here the CDR3 DNA reads TGCGCCAGCAGCCAAGAGTTCCTAGCGGGAGGTTACGAGCAGTACTTC. This codes for CASSQEFLAGGYEQYF.

The rearrangement joins TRBV6-1 to TRBJ2-5; the D is unclear. This CDR3 spans 14 amino acids. V gave up 0 bases and J gave up 4 bases, with 9 bases separating them. The V gene's germline CDR1 is MNHNS and CDR2 SASEGT. In nucleotides, the CDR3 is TGTGCCAGCAGTGAAGCCCTTTCGTCAGAGACCCAGTACTTC. Amino acid sequence: CASSEALSSETQYF.

This rearrangement joins TRBV18 to TRBJ2-3, with TRBD1 matching over 11 bases. Germline assignment: CDR1 KGHSH and CDR2 LQKENI. The CDR3 covers 20 residues. The V and J ends lost 4 bases and 0 bases, in that order; junction bases with no gene match: 15. The DNA for the CDR3 is TGTGCCAGCTCACTCGCCCCCGGGACAGGGGGTTCCTTTAGCACAGATACGCAGTATTTT. Translated, it gives CASSLAPGTGGSFSTDTQYF.

The V gene is TRBV19, the J gene TRBJ1-4, with TRBD1 as a possible D gene (5 bases). Between the trimmed V and J ends, which lost 2 bases and 7 bases, there was a span of 14 bases. The CDR3 runs 15 residues. Per the germline V gene, CDR1 is LNHDA and CDR2 is SQIVND (reference sequence). The CDR3 coding sequence is TGTGCCAGTAGTATATCCCCGGGCAGGGCTGAAAAACTGTTTTTT. As protein: CASSISPGRAEKLFF.

The chain recombines TRBV3-1 (or the pseudogene TRBV3-2) with TRBJ1-6; a possible D gene is TRBD1 (6 bases). Between the trimmed V and J ends, which lost 1 base and 10 bases, there was a span of 17 bases. Germline loops: CDR1 LGHDT, CDR2 YNNKEL (reference sequence). This CDR3 has 16 amino acids. CDR3 DNA sequence: TGTGCCAGCAGCCAAGGAGGGGGTAGTGTTGGATCACCCCTCCACTTT. Its protein is CASSQGGGSVGSPLHF.

The CDR3 region is CSVSKGVLPYEQYF. The CDR3 DNA reads TGCAGCGTCAGCAAAGGGGTCCTCCCCTACGAGCAGTACTTC. The V gene is TRBV29-1, the J gene TRBJ2-7, with D perhaps TRBD1 (5 bases). The germline V gene encodes CDR1 SQVTM and CDR2 ANQGSEA. V lost 6 bases to trimming and J lost 2 bases, with 17 bases between them. CDR3 size: 14 residues.

The rearrangement uses TRBV5-1 and TRBJ2-7; 9 bases match TRBD1. There are 15 residues in the CDR3. Unmatched junction bases numbered 7, after V lost 0 bases and J lost 6 bases. Germline assignment: CDR1 SGHRS and CDR2 YFSETQ. CDR3 bases: TGCGCCAGCAGCTTGGCGCTGGACAGGGGCAGCGAGCAGTACTTC. Translation gives CASSLALDRGSEQYF.

The CDR3 spells CASSPFRDRGEKLFF. In DNA, the CDR3 is TGTGCCAGCTCACCGTTCCGGGACAGGGGTGAAAAACTGTTTTTT. The chain recombines TRBV18 with TRBJ1-4; TRBD1 matches 10 bases. Germline values: CDR1 KGHSH, CDR2 LQKENI. V gave up 3 bases and J gave up 7 bases; unmatched junction bases: 5. The CDR3 sequence is 15 residues long.

The V gene is TRBV7-9, the J gene TRBJ2-7; TRBD1 might be the D (5 bases). The V and J ends lost 1 base and 3 bases respectively, with 16 bases between them. This CDR3 has 16 residues. Germline CDR1 is SEHNR and CDR2 is FQNEAQ (reference sequence). The CDR3 sequence: CASSLGRTGDHYEQYF. CDR3 bases: TGTGCCAGCAGCTTAGGACGAACAGGTGACCACTACGAGCAGTACTTC. The full variable domain, completed using reference TRBV7-9 and TRBJ2-7, is DTGVSQNPRHKITKRGQNVTFRCDPISEHNRLYWYRQTLGQGPEFLTYFQNEAQLEKSRLLSDRFSAERPKGSFSTLEIQRTEQGDSAMYLCASSLGRTGDHYEQYFGPGTRLTVT.

The chain links TRBV29-1 to TRBJ2-7; 9 nucleotides agree with TRBD2. The germline V gene has CDR1 SQVTM and CDR2 ANQGSEA. With 2 bases clipped from V and 2 bases from J, the junction kept 4 bases outside the gene matches. The CDR3 covers 14 residues. CDR3 sequence reads: CSVELSSGAYEQYF. CDR3 sequence (DNA): TGCAGCGTTGAACTGTCTAGCGGGGCCTACGAGCAGTACTTC.

The chain joins TRBV28 to TRBJ2-1, with 16 bases matching TRBD2. J lost 0 bases, V lost 8 bases, and 7 bases had no gene match. Germline assignment: CDR1 MDHEN and CDR2 SYDVKM. The CDR3 spans 18 residues. The CDR3 sequence is CASGSGLAGGSSYNEQFF. The CDR3 nucleotides are TGTGCCAGCGGATCGGGACTAGCGGGAGGGAGCTCCTACAATGAGCAGTTCTTC.

The rearrangement links TRBV11-3 to TRBJ2-1, with a tentative D call TRBD2 (7 bases). Trimming left V 0 bases short and J 5 bases short, with 14 bases between. The CDR3 covers 16 residues. CDR1 SGHNT and CDR2 YENEEA come from the germline V gene. The CDR3, as DNA: TGTGCCAGCAGCTTAGATTCGGGGGGCGCAAACAATGAGCAGTTCTTC. This codes for CASSLDSGGANNEQFF.

This clone was observed once. CDR3 sequence reads: CSVLPRDRGETQYF. The DNA of the CDR3 is TGCAGCGTCCTACCCCGGGACAGAGGAGAGACCCAGTACTTC. The chain carries TRBV29-1 and TRBJ2-5, with 7 bases lining up with TRBD1. Per germline, CDR1 SQVTM and CDR2 ANQGSEA. V lost 6 bases to trimming and J lost 4 bases; unmatched junction nucleotides: 11. This CDR3 comprises 14 residues.

The V and J genes are TRBV28 and TRBJ2-7; 8 bases agree with TRBD1. J gave up 4 bases and V 5 bases, and 13 bases lay outside the gene matches. Germline CDR1 MDHEN, CDR2 SYDVKM. This CDR3 is built from 16 residues. The CDR3 is CASSPRSGTGNYEQYF. Here the CDR3 DNA reads TGTGCCAGCAGTCCACGCTCCGGGACAGGTAATTACGAGCAGTACTTC.

CDR3 coding DNA: TGTGCCAGCAGTCTTACTAGCGGGAGGCCCTACGAGCAGTACTTC. Translated, it gives CASSLTSGRPYEQYF. This chain links TRBV28 with TRBJ2-7, with 12 nucleotides matching TRBD2. CDR1 and CDR2 (germline): MDHEN, SYDVKM. V trimming: 5 bases; J trimming: 2 bases; junction bases outside the gene matches: 4. The CDR3 is 15 amino acids.

CDR3 amino acids: CAWRGDRNGYTF. In DNA form, the CDR3 reads TGTGCCTGGAGGGGGGACAGGAATGGCTACACCTTC. V and J are TRBV30 and TRBJ1-2; TRBD1 agrees at 8 bases. CDR3 size: 12 residues. With 3 bases clipped from V and 6 bases from J, the junction kept 3 bases outside the gene matches. From germline, CDR1 is GTSNPN and CDR2 SVGIG (reference sequence).

The CDR3 reads CASSWGLAGTDTQYF. The CDR3 nucleotides are TGTGCCAGCAGCTGGGGACTAGCGGGAACAGATACGCAGTATTTT. This chain links TRBV5-5 with TRBJ2-3; TRBD2 aligns across 13 bases. The CDR3 consists of 15 residues. The junction had 1 base not matched to a gene; V was cut back by 3 bases and J by 3 bases. Germline assignment: CDR1 SGHKS and CDR2 YYEKEE (reference sequence). Filled out from reference TRBV5-5 and TRBJ2-3, the complete variable domain reads DAGVTQSPTHLIKTRGQQVTLRCSPISGHKSVSWYQQVLGQGPQFIFQYYEKEERGRGNFPDRFSARQFPNYSSELNVNALLLGDSALYLCASSWGLAGTDTQYFGPGTRLTVL.

CDR3 in amino acids: CSVEEGGREQFF. As DNA, the CDR3 is TGCAGCGTTGAGGAGGGGGGGCGCGAGCAGTTCTTC. The genes are TRBV29-1 and TRBJ2-1; possibly TRBD2 for D (7 bases). This CDR3 spans 12 amino acids. With 3 bases removed from V and 10 bases from J, the gap between germline ends came to 13 bases. Germline CDR1 reads SQVTM; CDR2 reads ANQGSEA.